The rows below give T cell receptor beta chains drawn from one sample of a study of blood T cell repertoires in COVID-19. Method: immunoSEQ multiplex PCR; TCRdb's copy keeps in-frame clones and lacks some. Among roughly 88,000 clones listed, 75% to 95% were seen once. The source material was peripheral blood. The receptors stem from a woman aged 45-65 years in a cohort sampled during active COVID-19. Both conserved end residues are part of each CDR3. Size tells how often a clone was seen (once, few, many) or the class of an expanded clone, and some rows leave it out.

V | size | CDR3
TRBV7-2 | . | CASSRFQGGAFF
TRBV5-1 | . | CASSPGGQVNQETQYF
TRBV6-5 | . | CASRDRGYYGYTF
TRBV19 | . | CASSATDTRYEQYF
TRBV6-1 | . | CASGGTGVYGYTF
TRBV30 | once | CAWSWGGVETQYF
TRBV7-3 | once | CASSLGQGARTDTQYF
TRBV5-8 | . | CASSRDRGITEAFF
TRBV30 | . | CAWSVPAGAGELFF
TRBV28 | . | CASSFRGTAYQPQHF
TRBV25-1 | few | CASSELRESGSYEQYF
TRBV5-4 | . | CASRAGTGSYNEQFF
TRBV10-2 | once | CASTLAGAYNEQFF
TRBV29-1 | . | CSVPRGSNTGELFF
TRBV7-3 | . | CASSQGRTDRGEQFF
TRBV11-3 | . | CASSLDGHKQFF
TRBV7-9 | few | CASSPSYTQYF
TRBV5-4 | . | CATGGGGGSYEQYF
TRBV9 | . | CASSVASGRDLETQYF
TRBV3-1/TRBV3-2 | . | CASSQDSGTSKDTQYF
TRBV13 | . | CASSRLGTSGGRYSDTQYF
TRBV5-4 | . | CASSLSLAAQETQYF
TRBV19 | . | CASSMEDRPSYEQYF
TRBV10-1 | . | CASSELAVNTGELFF
TRBV9 | . | CASSRAPQGAYEQYF
TRBV23-1 | . | CASSHRDSEQYF
TRBV27 | . | CASSSQGNWNGYTF
TRBV2 | . | CASSGGTYFSPLHF
TRBV28 | . | CASNSEAGNTDTQYF
TRBV11-1 | . | CASSLRGNEKLFF
TRBV2 | . | CASSSRLGYNEQFF
TRBV2 | . | CASSGRTGVGGNTEAFF
TRBV12-3/TRBV12-4 | . | CASSKGDIQYF
TRBV5-4 | . | CASSLSSGVTDTQYF
TRBV7-8 | . | CASSLGREGYEQYF
TRBV27 | once | CASSFGVDYGYTF
TRBV5-4 | . | CASSFLLMNTEAFF
TRBV5-1 | once | CASRMGGNTGELFF